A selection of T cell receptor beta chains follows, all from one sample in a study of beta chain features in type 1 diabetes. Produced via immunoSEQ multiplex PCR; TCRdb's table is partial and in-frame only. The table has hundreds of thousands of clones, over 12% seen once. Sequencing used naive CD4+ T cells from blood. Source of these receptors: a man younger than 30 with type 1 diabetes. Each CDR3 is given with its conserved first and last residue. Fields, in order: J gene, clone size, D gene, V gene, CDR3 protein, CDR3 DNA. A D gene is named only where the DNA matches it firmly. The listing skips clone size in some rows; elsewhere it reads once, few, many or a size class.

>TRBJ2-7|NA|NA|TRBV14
CASSRGRTALYEQYF
TGTGCCAGCAGCCGAGGACGGACGGCGCTGTACGAGCAGTACTTC
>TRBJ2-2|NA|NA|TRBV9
CASSALSLDTGELFF
TGTGCCAGCAGCGCTCTTAGCTTAGACACCGGGGAGCTGTTTTTT
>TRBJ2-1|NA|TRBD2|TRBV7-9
CASSFDNAGGLDEQFF
TGTGCCAGCAGCTTTGATAACGCGGGAGGTCTCGATGAGCAGTTCTTC
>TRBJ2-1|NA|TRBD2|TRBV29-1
CSAYTLAGGRREQFF
TGCAGCGCCTACACTCTAGCGGGGGGGCGTCGTGAGCAGTTCTTC
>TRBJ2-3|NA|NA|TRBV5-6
CASSLMAGRTDTQYF
TGTGCCAGCAGCTTGATGGCAGGGAGGACAGATACGCAGTATTTT
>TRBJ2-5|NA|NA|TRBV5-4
CASSLDGRSQETQYF
TGTGCCAGCAGCTTGGACGGACGGTCCCAAGAGACCCAGTACTTC
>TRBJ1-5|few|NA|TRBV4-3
CASSQDTQGWQPQHF
TGCGCCAGCAGCCAAGATACGCAGGGATGGCAGCCCCAGCATTTT
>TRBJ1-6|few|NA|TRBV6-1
CASSEWKGGNSPLHF
TGTGCCAGCAGTGAATGGAAGGGGGGAAATTCACCCCTCCACTTT
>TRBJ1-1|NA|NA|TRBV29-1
CSVGQKAEAFF
TGCAGCGTCGGACAGAAGGCTGAAGCTTTCTTT
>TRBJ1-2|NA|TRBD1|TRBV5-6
CASSSWDRGTYGYTF
TGTGCCAGCAGCTCCTGGGACAGAGGTACCTATGGCTACACCTTC
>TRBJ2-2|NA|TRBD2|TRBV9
CASSTLAGLTGELFF
TGTGCCAGCAGCACATTAGCGGGCCTCACCGGGGAGCTGTTTTTT
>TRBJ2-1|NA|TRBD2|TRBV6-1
CAGTRGGTDEQFF
TGTGCCGGCACGCGGGGGGGAACCGATGAGCAGTTCTTC
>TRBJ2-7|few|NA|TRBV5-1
CASSKPSYEQYF
TGCGCCAGCAGCAAACCTTCCTACGAGCAGTACTTC
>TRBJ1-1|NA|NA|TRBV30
CAWGGHQNTEAFF
TGTGCCTGGGGGGGACACCAGAACACTGAAGCTTTCTTT
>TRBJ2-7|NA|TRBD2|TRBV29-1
CSVRTSGSSYEQYF
TGCAGCGTCCGGACTAGCGGGAGTTCCTACGAGCAGTACTTC
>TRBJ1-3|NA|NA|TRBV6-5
CAMDDGNTIYF
TGTGCCATGGATGACGGGAACACCATATATTTT
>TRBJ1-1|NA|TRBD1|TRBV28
CASSSHGTGNAEAFF
TGTGCCAGCAGTTCTCACGGGACAGGGAACGCTGAAGCTTTCTTT
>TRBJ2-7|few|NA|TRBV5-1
CASSRSGGANAVYEQYF
TGCGCCAGCAGCCGATCAGGCGGGGCCAACGCAGTCTACGAGCAGTACTTC
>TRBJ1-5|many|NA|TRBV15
CATSGVEQPQHF
TGTGCCACCAGCGGGGTTGAACAGCCCCAGCATTTT
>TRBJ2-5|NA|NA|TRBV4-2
CASSQGGSEETQYF
TGTGCCAGCAGCCAAGGTGGCAGCGAAGAGACCCAGTACTTC
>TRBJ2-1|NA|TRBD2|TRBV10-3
CAISEFERDLSNEQFF
TGTGCCATCAGTGAATTCGAGCGGGATCTGTCCAATGAGCAGTTCTTC
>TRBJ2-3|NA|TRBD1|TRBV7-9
CASSQGQYTDTQYF
TGTGCCAGCAGCCAGGGACAGTACACAGATACGCAGTATTTT
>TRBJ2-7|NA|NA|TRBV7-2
CASRAPGLTSYEQYF
TGTGCCAGCAGGGCCCCGGGCCTAACATCCTACGAGCAGTACTTC
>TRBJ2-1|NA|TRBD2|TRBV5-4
CASSLLLAGLSNEQFF
TGTGCCAGCAGCTTGTTACTAGCGGGATTGTCCAATGAGCAGTTCTTC
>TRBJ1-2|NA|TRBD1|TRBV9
CASSADRDRRSNYGYTF
TGTGCCAGCAGCGCGGACCGGGACAGGAGATCTAACTATGGCTACACCTTC
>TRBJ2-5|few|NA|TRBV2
CASSPHTGTQETQYF
TGTGCCAGCAGCCCCCACACAGGGACTCAAGAGACCCAGTACTTC
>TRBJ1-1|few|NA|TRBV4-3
CASSQEGEMNTEAFF
TGCGCCAGCAGCCAAGAGGGGGAGATGAACACTGAAGCTTTCTTT
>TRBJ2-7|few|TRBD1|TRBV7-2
CASSRTGASGRSYEQYF
TGTGCCAGCAGCAGGACAGGGGCTTCGGGTAGATCCTACGAGCAGTACTTC
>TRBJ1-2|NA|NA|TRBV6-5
CASSYSWSSLYGYTF
TGTGCCAGCAGTTACTCCTGGTCTTCTCTCTATGGCTACACCTTC
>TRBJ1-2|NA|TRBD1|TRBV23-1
CASSQFPRTGRIYGYTF
TGCGCCAGCAGTCAATTCCCTAGGACAGGGAGGATCTATGGCTACACCTTC
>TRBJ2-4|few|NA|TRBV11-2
CASSSRLDATWDIQYF
TGTGCCAGCAGCTCGCGCCTGGACGCCACCTGGGACATTCAGTACTTC
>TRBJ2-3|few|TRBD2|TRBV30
CAWSVAGTSGGAAFQYF
TGTGCCTGGAGTGTCGCCGGGACTAGCGGGGGTGCGGCTTTCCAGTATTTT
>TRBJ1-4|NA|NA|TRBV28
CASSARGAGEKLFF
TGTGCCAGCAGTGCCCGGGGGGCGGGTGAAAAACTGTTTTTT
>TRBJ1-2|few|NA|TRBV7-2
CASSLQRGNYGYTF
TGTGCCAGCAGCCTTCAACGTGGAAACTATGGCTACACCTTC
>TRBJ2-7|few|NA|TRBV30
CAWGGEVASYEQYF
TGTGCCTGGGGCGGCGAGGTGGCATCCTACGAGCAGTACTTC
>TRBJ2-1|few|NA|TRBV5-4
CASSSLGVEGEQFF
TGTGCCAGCAGTTCTCTGGGGGTAGAAGGTGAGCAGTTCTTC
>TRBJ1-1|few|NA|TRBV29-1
CSVEHGANTEAFF
TGCAGCGTTGAACACGGGGCAAACACTGAAGCTTTCTTT
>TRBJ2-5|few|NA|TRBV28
CASSSNLDQRETQYF
TGTGCCAGCAGTTCAAACCTCGACCAACGGGAGACCCAGTACTTC
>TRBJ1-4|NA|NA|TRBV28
CASSLPGVINEKLFF
TGTGCCAGCAGTCTGCCAGGGGTAATCAATGAAAAACTGTTTTTT
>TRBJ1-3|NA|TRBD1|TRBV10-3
CAISITRDRVLSGNTIYF
TGTGCCATCAGTATTACGCGGGACAGGGTTCTCTCTGGAAACACCATATATTTT
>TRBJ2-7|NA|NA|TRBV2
CASSEPGPEGEQYF
TGTGCCAGCAGTGAACCCGGACCCGAGGGCGAGCAGTACTTC
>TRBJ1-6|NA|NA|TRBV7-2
CASSPQGSYNSPLHF
TGTGCCAGCAGCCCGCAGGGCTCCTATAATTCACCCCTCCACTTT